This TCR beta chain stems from a study of blood T cells in healthy people across ages. Next came a second PCR, run for about 7 to 12 cycles, which used a sample-barcoded 5' primer along with a J-beta primer mix. Via MiXCR, TCRdb re-called the 5' RACE reads, giving one row per CDR3 protein. The data hold about 780,000 distinct CDR3 sequences, with less than 80% observed a single time. Trimming left V 4 bases short and J 4 bases short, with 13 bases between. CDR3 length: 15 residues. Germline assignment: CDR1 ENHRY and CDR2 SYGVKD. Each donor was a healthy Caucasian individual from Russia, aged 6 to 90.

The J gene is TRBJ2-2, the V gene TRBV10-3; either TRBD1 or TRBD2 may supply D (5 bases each). The sample was blood. The source is a man aged 30 to 45 in good health. CDR3 in amino acids: CAISVGTVSTGELFF. Here the CDR3 DNA reads TGTGCCATCAGTGTTGGGACCGTAAGCACCGGGGAGCTGTTTTTT.